A single sample is the source of the 10 T cell receptor beta chains below, sequenced in a study of early T cells in non-severe SARS-CoV-2 infection. Each CDR3 protein is one row after TCRdb ran MiXCR on the 5' RACE reads. The sample lists tens of thousands of distinct CDR3 sequences; 12% were seen once. Sequenced material: whole blood. These receptors all come from an adult who was a healthcare worker with PCR-confirmed SARS-CoV-2 infection or an uninfected control (not recorded which).

This clonotype was counted a few times. V and J are TRBV18 and TRBJ1-2, with unresolved D. CDR1 and CDR2 (germline): KGHSH, LQKENI. CDR3 length equals 15 residues. V lost 2 bases and J lost 7, with 17 bases in between. The CDR3 region is CASSPGQRLVGGYTF. The CDR3 DNA reads as TGTGCCAGCTCACCAGGTCAGAGACTGGTTGGTGGCTACACCTTC. Based on the CDR3 plus reference TRBV18 and TRBJ1-2, the full variable domain is NAGVMQNPRHLVRRRGQEARLRCSPMKGHSHVYWYRQLPEEGLKFMVYLQKENIIDESGMPKERFSAEFPKEGPSILRIQQVVRGDSAAYFCASSPGQRLVGGYTFGSGTRLTVV.

This chain links TRBV24-1 with TRBJ2-7; 7 positions agree with TRBD1. From germline, CDR1 is KGHDR and CDR2 SFDVKD. After removal of 4 bases from V and 1 base from J, the junction contained 0 bases not matched to a gene. The CDR3 sequence is 13 residues long. CDR3: CATSETGSYEQYF. CDR3 nucleotide sequence: TGTGCCACCAGTGAGACAGGGTCCTACGAGCAGTACTTC.

This clonotype was found many times. The chain carries TRBV7-9 and TRBJ1-5; D is possibly TRBD1 (6 bases). V gave up 3 bases and J gave up 15 bases, with 12 bases separating them. The CDR3 length is 11 residues. Germline V gene sequence: CDR1 SEHNR, CDR2 FQNEAQ (reference sequence). DNA for the CDR3: TGTGCCAGCAGCTTCGCAGGGGTAATGCATTTT. Translation: CASSFAGVMHF.

This clonotype was detected a few times. The rearrangement uses TRBV29-1 and TRBJ2-5; D gene unclear. The ends were cut back, 4 bases at V and 2 bases at J, with 11 bases in the middle. CDR3 length equals 13 residues. In germline, CDR1 is SQVTM, CDR2 ANQGSEA. The CDR3 DNA reads TGCAGCGTTGCGTTAAGTCCGCAAGAGACCCAGTACTTC. The encoded protein is CSVALSPQETQYF.

The chain combines TRBV5-6 with TRBJ2-4; TRBD2 is a possible D gene (6 bases). V shed 1 base and J shed 8 bases, with 10 bases lying between them. The length of the CDR3 is 13 residues. In germline, CDR1 is SGHDT, CDR2 YYEEEE. CDR3 sequence: CASSLRRGDIQYF. Written as DNA, the CDR3 is TGTGCCAGCAGCTTGAGGAGGGGTGACATTCAGTACTTC.

The V call is TRBV12-3 or TRBV12-4, the J call TRBJ2-6; TRBD1 matches at 7 bases. The CDR3 has 15 residues. V dropped 4 bases and J dropped 4; count of bases not matched to a gene: 4. CDR3 nucleotides: TGTGCCAGCAGTTGGGGGACAGTCGGGGCCAACGTCCTGACTTTC. It specifies CASSWGTVGANVLTF.

This clonotype was found many times. The chain employs TRBV9 and TRBJ2-1; D is ambiguous. V lost 7 bases, J lost 6 bases, and 14 bases lay in between. This CDR3 contains 13 residues. CDR1 is SGDLS and CDR2 is YYNGEE in the germline V gene. The DNA for the CDR3 is TGTGCCAGCGAAGGACCCTGGGGCAATGAGCAGTTCTTC. This sequence encodes CASEGPWGNEQFF.

Only a few counts were recorded for this clonotype. V and J are TRBV28 and TRBJ2-5; D is possibly TRBD2 (6 bases). With 6 bases removed from V and 2 bases from J, the gap between germline ends came to 16 bases. The CDR3 covers 15 residues. Germline V lookup: CDR1 MDHEN, CDR2 SYDVKM. The CDR3 DNA reads TGTGCCAGCAGCTATCGGGGGATCGATCAAGAGACCCAGTACTTC. It codes for CASSYRGIDQETQYF.

This clonotype was counted a few times. The chain carries TRBV5-1 and TRBJ2-3; 8 bases align to TRBD1. Looked up from germline, CDR1 is SGHRS and CDR2 is YFSETQ. The ends lost 6 bases at V and 4 bases at J; junction bases unmatched: 10. The CDR3 runs 15 residues. The DNA for the CDR3 is TGCGCCAGCACCGATACAGGGGGATCGTCAGATACGCAGTATTTT. Residues: CASTDTGGSSDTQYF.

This clonotype is labeled as medium-sized. This chain uses TRBV28 with TRBJ2-1, with TRBD2 identical over 7 bases. Germline trimming cut 6 bases from V and 2 bases from J; bases unmatched to any gene: 13. The CDR3 has 17 residues. Germline V gene lookup returns CDR1 MDHEN and CDR2 SYDVKM. The CDR3 coding sequence is TGTGCCAGCAGCTTACTCCCTCTGGCGGGAGCCTACAATGAGCAGTTCTTC. It encodes CASSLLPLAGAYNEQFF.